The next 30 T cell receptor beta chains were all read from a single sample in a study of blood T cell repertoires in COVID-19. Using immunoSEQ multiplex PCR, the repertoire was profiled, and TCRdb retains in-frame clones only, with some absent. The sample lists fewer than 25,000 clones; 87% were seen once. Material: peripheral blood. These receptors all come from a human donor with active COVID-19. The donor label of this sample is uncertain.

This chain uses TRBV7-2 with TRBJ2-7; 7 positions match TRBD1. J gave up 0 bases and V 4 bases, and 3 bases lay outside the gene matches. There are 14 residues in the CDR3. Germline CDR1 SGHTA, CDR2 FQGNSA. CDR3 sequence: CASSSRGPSYEQYF. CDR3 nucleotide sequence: TGTGCCAGCAGCTCTAGGGGGCCCTCCTACGAGCAGTACTTC.

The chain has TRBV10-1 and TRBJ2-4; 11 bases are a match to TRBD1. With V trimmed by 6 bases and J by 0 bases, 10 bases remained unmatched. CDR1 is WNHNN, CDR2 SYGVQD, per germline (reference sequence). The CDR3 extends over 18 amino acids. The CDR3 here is CASRAGQGVSIAKNIQYF. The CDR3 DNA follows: TGCGCCAGCAGGGCGGGACAGGGGGTATCCATAGCCAAAAACATTCAGTACTTC.

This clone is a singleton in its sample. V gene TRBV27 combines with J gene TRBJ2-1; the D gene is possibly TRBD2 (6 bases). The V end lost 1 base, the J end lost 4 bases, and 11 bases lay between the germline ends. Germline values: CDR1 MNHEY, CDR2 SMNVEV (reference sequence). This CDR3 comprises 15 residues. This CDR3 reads CASSLYGEEYNEQFF. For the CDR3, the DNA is TGTGCCAGCAGTTTATACGGGGAGGAGTACAATGAGCAGTTCTTC.

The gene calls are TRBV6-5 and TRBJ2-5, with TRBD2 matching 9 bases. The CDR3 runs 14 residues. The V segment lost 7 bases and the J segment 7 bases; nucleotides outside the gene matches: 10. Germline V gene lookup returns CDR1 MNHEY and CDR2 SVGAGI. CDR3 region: CASKGGGAGGTQYF. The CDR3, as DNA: TGTGCCAGCAAAGGCGGGGGGGCCGGGGGGACCCAGTACTTC.

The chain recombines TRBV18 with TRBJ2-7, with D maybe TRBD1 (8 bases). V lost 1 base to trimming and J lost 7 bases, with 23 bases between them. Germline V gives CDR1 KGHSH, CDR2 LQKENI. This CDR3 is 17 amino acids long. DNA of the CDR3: TGTGCCAGCTCACCACGAGGGAGGGCAGGGGGCGCGGTAGAGCAGTACTTC. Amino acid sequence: CASSPRGRAGGAVEQYF.

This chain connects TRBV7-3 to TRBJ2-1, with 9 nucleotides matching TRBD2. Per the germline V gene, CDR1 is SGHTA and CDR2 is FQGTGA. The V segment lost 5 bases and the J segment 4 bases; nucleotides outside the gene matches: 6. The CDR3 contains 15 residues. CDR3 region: CASSTLAGTYNEQFF. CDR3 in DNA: TGTGCCAGCAGCACCCTAGCGGGAACATACAATGAGCAGTTCTTC.

CDR3 protein: CASSYSTTPGQGGNTEAFF. Here the CDR3 DNA reads TGTGCCAGCAGTTACTCAACTACCCCGGGACAGGGAGGCAACACTGAAGCTTTCTTT. The chain has TRBV6-2 or TRBV6-3 and TRBJ1-1, with TRBD1 identical over 9 bases. Germline V gene lookup returns CDR1 MNHEY and CDR2 SVGEGT. The CDR3 loop spans 19 amino acids. V trimming: 0 bases; J trimming: 2 bases; junction bases outside the gene matches: 13.

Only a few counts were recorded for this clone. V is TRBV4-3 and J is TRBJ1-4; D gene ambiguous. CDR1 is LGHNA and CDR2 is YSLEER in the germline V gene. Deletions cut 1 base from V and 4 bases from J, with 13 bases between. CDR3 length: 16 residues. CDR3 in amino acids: CASSQGASLSNEKLFF. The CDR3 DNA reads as TGCGCCAGCAGCCAAGGGGCCTCTCTGAGTAATGAAAAACTGTTTTTT.

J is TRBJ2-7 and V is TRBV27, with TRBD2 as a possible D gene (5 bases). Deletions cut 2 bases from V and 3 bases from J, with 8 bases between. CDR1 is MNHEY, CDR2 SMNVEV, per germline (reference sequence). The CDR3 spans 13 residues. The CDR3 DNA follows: TGTGCCAGCAGTTTAGGGGAGCTCTACGAGCAGTACTTC. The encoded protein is CASSLGELYEQYF.

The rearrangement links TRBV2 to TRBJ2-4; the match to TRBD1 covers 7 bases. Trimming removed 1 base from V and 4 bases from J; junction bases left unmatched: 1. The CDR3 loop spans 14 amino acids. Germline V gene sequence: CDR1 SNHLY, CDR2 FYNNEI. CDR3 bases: TGTGCCAGCAGTGAAGGGACAGGTAAAAACATTCAGTACTTC. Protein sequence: CASSEGTGKNIQYF.

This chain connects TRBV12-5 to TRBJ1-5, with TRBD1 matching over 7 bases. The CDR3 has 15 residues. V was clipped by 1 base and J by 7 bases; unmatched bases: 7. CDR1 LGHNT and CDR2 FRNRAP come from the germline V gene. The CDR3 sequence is CASGLGTGWRQPQHF. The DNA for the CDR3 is TGTGCTAGTGGTTTGGGGACAGGATGGAGGCAGCCCCAGCATTTT.

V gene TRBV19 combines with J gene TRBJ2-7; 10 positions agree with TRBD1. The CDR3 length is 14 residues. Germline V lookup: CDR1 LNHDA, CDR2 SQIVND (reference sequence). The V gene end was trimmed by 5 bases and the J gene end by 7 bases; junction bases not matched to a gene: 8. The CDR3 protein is CASSVGTGVYEQYF. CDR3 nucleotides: TGTGCCAGTAGTGTCGGGACAGGGGTTTATGAGCAGTACTTC.

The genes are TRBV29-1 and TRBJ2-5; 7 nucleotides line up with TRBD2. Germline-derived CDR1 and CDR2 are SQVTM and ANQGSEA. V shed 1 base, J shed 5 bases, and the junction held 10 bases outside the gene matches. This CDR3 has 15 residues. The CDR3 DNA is TGCAGCGTTGAAGGACGGGAGGAAGAATGGGAGACCCAGTACTTC. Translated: CSVEGREEEWETQYF. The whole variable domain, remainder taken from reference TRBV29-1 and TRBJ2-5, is SAVISQKPSRDICQRGTSLTIQCQVDSQVTMMFWYRQQPGQSLTLIATANQGSEATYESGFVIDKFPISRPNLTFSTLTVSNMSPEDSSIYLCSVEGREEEWETQYFGPGTRLLVL.

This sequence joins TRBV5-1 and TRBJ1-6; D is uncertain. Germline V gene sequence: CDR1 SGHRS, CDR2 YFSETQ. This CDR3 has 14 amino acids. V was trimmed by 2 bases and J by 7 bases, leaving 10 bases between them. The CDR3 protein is CASSFQGDNSPLHF. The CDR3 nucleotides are TGCGCCAGCAGCTTCCAAGGAGACAATTCACCCCTCCACTTT.

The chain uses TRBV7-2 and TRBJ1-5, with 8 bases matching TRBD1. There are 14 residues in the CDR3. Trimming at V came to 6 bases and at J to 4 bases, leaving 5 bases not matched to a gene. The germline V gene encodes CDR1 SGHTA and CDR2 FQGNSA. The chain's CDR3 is CASRTGEGNQPQHF. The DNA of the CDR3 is TGTGCCAGCAGGACAGGGGAGGGTAATCAGCCCCAGCATTTT.

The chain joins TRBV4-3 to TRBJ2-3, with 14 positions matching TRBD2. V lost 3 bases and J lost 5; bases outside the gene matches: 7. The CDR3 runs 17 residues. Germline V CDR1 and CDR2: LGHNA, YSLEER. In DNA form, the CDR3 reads TGCGCCAGCAGCCATCGGGGACTAGCGGGAGTAGGAGATACGCAGTATTTT. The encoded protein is CASSHRGLAGVGDTQYF.

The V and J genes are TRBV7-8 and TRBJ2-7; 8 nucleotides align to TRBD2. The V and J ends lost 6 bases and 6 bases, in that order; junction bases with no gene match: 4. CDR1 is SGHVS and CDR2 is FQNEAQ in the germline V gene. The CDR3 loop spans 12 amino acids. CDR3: CASRGLASEQYF. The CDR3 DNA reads TGTGCCAGCAGAGGACTAGCCAGCGAGCAGTACTTC.

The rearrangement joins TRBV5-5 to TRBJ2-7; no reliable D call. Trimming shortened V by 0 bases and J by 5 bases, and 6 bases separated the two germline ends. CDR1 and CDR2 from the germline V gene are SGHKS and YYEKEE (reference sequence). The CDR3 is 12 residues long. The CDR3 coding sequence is TGTGCCAGCAGCTTGGCCTTCCACGAGCAGTACTTC. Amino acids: CASSLAFHEQYF. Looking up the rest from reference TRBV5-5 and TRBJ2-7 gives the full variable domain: DAGVTQSPTHLIKTRGQQVTLRCSPISGHKSVSWYQQVLGQGPQFIFQYYEKEERGRGNFPDRFSARQFPNYSSELNVNALLLGDSALYLCASSLAFHEQYFGPGTRLTVT.

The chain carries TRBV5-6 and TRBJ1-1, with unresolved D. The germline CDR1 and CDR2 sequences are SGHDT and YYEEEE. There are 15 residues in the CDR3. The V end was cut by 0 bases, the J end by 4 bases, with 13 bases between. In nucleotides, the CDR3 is TGTGCCAGCAGCTTGGTTGGGGAGCAGAGCACTGAAGCTTTCTTT. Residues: CASSLVGEQSTEAFF. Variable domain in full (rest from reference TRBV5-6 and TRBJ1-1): DAGVTQSPTHLIKTRGQQVTLRCSPKSGHDTVSWYQQALGQGPQFIFQYYEEEERQRGNFPDRFSGHQFPNYSSELNVNALLLGDSALYLCASSLVGEQSTEAFFGQGTRLTVV.

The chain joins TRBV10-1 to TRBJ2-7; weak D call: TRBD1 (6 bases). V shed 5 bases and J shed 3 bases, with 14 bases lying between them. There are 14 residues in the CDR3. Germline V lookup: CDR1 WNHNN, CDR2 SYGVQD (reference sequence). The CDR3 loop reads CASSTQGPGYEQYF. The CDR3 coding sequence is TGCGCCAGCAGTACACAGGGCCCGGGCTACGAGCAGTACTTC.

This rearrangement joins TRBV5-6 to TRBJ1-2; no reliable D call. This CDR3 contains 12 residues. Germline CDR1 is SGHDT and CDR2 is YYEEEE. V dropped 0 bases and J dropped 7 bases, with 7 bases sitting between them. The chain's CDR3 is CASSLAVLGYTF. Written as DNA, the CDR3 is TGTGCCAGCAGCTTGGCAGTCCTTGGCTACACCTTC.

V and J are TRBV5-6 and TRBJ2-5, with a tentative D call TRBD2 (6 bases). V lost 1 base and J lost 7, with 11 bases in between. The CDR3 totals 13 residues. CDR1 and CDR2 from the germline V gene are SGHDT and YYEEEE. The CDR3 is CASSLSTRGTQYF. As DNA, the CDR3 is TGTGCCAGCAGCTTGTCGACTAGAGGGACCCAGTACTTC.

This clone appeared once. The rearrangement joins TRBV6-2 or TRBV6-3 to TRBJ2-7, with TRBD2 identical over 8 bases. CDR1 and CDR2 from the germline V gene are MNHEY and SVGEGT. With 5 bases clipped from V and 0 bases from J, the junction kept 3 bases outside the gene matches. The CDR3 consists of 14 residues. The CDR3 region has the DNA TGTGCCAGCAGTCTGAGCGGGGGCTCCTACGAGCAGTACTTC. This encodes CASSLSGGSYEQYF.

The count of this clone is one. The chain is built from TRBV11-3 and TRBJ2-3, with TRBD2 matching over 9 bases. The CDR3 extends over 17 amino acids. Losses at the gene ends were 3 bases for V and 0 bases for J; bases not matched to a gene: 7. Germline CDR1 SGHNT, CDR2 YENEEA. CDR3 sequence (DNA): TGTGCCAGCAGCTTTTTTGGACTAGCGAGTAGCACAGATACGCAGTATTTT. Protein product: CASSFFGLASSTDTQYF.

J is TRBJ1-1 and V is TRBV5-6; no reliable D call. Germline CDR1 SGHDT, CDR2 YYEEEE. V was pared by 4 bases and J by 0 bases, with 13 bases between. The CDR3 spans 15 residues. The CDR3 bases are TGTGCCAGCAGCGAATACGGGTCCATGAACACTGAAGCTTTCTTT. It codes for CASSEYGSMNTEAFF.

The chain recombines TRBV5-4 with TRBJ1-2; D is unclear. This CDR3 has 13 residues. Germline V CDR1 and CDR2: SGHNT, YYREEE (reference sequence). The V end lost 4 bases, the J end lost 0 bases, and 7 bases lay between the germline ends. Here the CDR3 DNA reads TGTGCCAGCAGCCTACCAACTAACTATGGCTACACCTTC. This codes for CASSLPTNYGYTF. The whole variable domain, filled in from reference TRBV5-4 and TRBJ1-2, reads ETGVTQSPTHLIKTRGQQVTLRCSSQSGHNTVSWYQQALGQGPQFIFQYYREEENGRGNFPPRFSGLQFPNYSSELNVNALELDDSALYLCASSLPTNYGYTFGSGTRLTVV.

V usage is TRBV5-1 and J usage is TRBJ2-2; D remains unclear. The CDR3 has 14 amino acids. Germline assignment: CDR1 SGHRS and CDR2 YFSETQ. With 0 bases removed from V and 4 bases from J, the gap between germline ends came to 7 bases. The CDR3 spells CASSLAGRTGELFF. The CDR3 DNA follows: TGCGCCAGCAGCTTGGCGGGTCGCACCGGGGAGCTGTTTTTT. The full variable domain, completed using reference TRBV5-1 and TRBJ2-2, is KAGVTQTPRYLIKTRGQQVTLSCSPISGHRSVSWYQQTPGQGLQFLFEYFSETQRNKGNFPGRFSGRQFSNSRSEMNVSTLELGDSALYLCASSLAGRTGELFFGEGSRLTVL.

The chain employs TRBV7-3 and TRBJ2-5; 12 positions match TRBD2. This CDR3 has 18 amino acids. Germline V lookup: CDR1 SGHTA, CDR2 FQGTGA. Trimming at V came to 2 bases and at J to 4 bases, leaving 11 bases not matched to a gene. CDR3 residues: CASSLFSRLAGVPETQYF. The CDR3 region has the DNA TGTGCCAGCAGCTTATTCTCGCGACTAGCGGGGGTCCCAGAGACCCAGTACTTC.

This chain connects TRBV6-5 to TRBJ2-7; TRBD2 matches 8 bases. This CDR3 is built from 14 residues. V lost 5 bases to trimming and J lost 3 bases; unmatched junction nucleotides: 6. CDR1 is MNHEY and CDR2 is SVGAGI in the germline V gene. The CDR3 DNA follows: TGTGCCAGCAGTCACGGCGGGGGGCGCTACGAGCAGTACTTC. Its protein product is CASSHGGGRYEQYF.

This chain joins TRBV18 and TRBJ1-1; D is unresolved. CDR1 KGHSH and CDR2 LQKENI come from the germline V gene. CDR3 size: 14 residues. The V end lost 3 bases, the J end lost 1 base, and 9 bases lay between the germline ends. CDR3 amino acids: CASSPSGRNTEAFF. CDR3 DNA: TGTGCCAGCTCACCTTCCGGGAGGAACACTGAAGCTTTCTTT.